One T cell receptor beta chain is described in this entry. This entry comes from a study of T cell responses to AZD1222 COVID-19 vaccine. Clones were read by immunoSEQ multiplex PCR, and TCRdb kept only the in-frame ones, dropping some. Of approximately 150,000 clones listed, 90% to 95% are singletons. V lost 0 bases, J lost 2 bases, and 9 bases stayed unmatched. The CDR3 extends over 18 amino acids. Germline CDR1 is SQVTM and CDR2 is ANQGSEA. The J gene is TRBJ2-3, the V gene TRBV29-1; TRBD2 agrees at 12 bases. Specimen: peripheral blood, collected on day 0 of AZD1222 vaccination. The TCR was taken from an adult in good health. CDR3 in amino acids: CSVEDPSGRASYTDTQYF. The CDR3 nucleotides are TGCAGCGTTGAAGATCCTAGCGGGAGGGCCTCTTACACAGATACGCAGTATTTT.